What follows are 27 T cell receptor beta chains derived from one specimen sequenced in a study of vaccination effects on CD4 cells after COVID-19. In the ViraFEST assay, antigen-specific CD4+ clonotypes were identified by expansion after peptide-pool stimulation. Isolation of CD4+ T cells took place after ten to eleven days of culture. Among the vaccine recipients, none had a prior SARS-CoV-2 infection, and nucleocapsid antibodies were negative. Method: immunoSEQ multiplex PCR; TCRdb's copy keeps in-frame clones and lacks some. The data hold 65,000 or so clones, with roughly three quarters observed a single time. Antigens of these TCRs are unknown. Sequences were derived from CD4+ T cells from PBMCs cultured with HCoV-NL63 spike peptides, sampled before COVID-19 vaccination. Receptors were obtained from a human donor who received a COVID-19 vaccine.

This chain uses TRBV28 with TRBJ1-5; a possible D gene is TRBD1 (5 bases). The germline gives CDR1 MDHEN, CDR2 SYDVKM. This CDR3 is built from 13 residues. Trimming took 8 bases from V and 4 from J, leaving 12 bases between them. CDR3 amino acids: CASGGTANQPQHF. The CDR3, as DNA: TGTGCCAGCGGGGGGACTGCAAATCAGCCCCAGCATTTT.

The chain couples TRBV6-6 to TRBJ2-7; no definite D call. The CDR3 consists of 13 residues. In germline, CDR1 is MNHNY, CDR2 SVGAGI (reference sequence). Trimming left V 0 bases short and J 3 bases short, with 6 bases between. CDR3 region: CASSYSNFYEQYV. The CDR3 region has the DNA TGTGCCAGCAGTTACTCGAATTTCTACGAGCAGTACGTC.

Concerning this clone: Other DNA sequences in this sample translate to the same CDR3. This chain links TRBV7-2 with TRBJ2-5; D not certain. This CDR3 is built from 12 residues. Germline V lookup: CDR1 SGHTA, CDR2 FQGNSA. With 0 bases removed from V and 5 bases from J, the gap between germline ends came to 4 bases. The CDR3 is CASSLARETQYF. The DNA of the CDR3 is TGTGCCAGCAGCTTAGCGAGGGAGACCCAGTACTTC. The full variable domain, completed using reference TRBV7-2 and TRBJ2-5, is GAGVSQSPSNKVTEKGKDVELRCDPISGHTALYWYRQSLGQGLEFLIYFQGNSAPDKSGLPSDRFSAERTGGSVSTLTIQRTQQEDSAVYLCASSLARETQYFGPGTRLLVL.

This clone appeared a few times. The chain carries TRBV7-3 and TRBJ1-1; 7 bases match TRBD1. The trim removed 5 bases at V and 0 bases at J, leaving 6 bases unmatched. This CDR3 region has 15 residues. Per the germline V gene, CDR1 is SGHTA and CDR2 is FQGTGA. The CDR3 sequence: CASSEEGQMNTEAFF. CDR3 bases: TGTGCCAGCAGCGAAGAGGGACAGATGAACACTGAAGCTTTCTTT.

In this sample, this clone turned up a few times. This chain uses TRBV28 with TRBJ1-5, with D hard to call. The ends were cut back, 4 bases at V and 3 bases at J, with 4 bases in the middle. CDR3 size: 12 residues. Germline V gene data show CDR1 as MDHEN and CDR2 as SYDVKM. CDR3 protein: CASSSPNQPQHF. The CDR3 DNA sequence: TGTGCCAGCAGTTCCCCCAATCAGCCCCAGCATTTT.

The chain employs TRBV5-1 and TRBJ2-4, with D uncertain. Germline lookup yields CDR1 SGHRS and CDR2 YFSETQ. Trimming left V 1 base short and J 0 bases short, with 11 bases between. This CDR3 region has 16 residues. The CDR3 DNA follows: TGCGCCAGCAGCTTGAGTGACGGCATAGCCAAAAACATTCAGTACTTC. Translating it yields CASSLSDGIAKNIQYF.

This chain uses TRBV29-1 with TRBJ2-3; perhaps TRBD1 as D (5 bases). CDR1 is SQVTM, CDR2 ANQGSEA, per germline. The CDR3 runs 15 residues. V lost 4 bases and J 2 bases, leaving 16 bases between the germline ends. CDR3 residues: CSVGTPLRNTDTQYF. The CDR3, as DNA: TGCAGCGTTGGGACACCACTGAGGAACACAGATACGCAGTATTTT.

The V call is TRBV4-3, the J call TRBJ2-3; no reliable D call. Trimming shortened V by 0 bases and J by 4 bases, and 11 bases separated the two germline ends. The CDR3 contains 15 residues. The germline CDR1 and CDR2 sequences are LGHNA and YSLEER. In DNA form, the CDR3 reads TGCGCCAGCAGCCAAGAATTTGCGTCGGCAGATACGCAGTATTTT. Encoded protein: CASSQEFASADTQYF.

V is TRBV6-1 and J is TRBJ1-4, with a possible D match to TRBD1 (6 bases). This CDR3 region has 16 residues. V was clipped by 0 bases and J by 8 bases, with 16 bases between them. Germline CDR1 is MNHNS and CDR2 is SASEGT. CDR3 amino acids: CASSEALQAGEEKLFF. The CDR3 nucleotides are TGTGCCAGCAGTGAAGCGCTTCAGGCAGGGGAGGAAAAACTGTTTTTT.

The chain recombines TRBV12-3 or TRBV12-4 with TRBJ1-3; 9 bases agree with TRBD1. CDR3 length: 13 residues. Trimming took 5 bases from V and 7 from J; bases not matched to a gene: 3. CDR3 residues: CASSDDRGNTIYF. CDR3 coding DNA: TGTGCCAGCAGTGATGACAGGGGGAACACCATATATTTT.

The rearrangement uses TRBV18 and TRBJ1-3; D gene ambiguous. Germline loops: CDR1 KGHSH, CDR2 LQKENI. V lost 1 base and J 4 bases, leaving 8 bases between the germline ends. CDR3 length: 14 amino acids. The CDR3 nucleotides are TGTGCCAGCTCACCACAAAAAGCCGGAAACACCATATATTTT. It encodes CASSPQKAGNTIYF.

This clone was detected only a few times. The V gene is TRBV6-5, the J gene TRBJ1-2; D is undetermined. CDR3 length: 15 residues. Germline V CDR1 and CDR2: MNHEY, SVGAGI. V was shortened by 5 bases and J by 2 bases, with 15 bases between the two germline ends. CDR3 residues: CASSRTRGYNYGYTF. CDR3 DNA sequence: TGTGCCAGCAGTCGGACGCGGGGTTACAACTATGGCTACACCTTC.

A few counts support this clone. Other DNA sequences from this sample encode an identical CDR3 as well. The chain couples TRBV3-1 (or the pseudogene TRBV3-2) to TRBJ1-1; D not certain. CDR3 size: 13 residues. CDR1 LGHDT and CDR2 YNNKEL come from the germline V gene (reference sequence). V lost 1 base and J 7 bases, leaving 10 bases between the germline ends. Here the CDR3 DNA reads TGTGCCAGCAGCCAAGTTAGTCAACTTGAAGCTTTCTTT. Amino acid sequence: CASSQVSQLEAFF.

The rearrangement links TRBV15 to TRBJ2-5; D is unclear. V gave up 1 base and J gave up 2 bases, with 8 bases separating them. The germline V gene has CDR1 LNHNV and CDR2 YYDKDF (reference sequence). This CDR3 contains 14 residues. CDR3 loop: CATSRAVRQETQYF. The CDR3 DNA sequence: TGTGCCACCAGCAGAGCGGTCAGGCAAGAGACCCAGTACTTC.

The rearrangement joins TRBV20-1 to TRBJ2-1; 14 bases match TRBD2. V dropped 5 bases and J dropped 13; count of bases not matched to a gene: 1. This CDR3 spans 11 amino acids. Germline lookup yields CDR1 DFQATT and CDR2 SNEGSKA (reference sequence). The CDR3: CSAGLAGGQFF. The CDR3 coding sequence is TGCAGTGCTGGACTAGCGGGGGGACAGTTCTTC.

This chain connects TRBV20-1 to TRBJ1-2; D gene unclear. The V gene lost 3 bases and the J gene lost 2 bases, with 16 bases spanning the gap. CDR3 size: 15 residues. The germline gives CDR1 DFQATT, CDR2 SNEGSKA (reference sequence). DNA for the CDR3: TGCAGTGCTAGTACATTTTCTCAAGCCAACTATGGCTACACCTTC. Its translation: CSASTFSQANYGYTF.

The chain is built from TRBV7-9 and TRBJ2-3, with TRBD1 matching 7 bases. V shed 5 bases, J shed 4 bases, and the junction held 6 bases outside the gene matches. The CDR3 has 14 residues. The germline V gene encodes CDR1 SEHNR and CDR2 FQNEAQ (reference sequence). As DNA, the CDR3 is TGTGCCAGCAGCAGACGAACAGGGGCAGATACGCAGTATTTT. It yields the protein CASSRRTGADTQYF. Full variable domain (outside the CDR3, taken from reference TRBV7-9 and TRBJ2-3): DTGVSQNPRHKITKRGQNVTFRCDPISEHNRLYWYRQTLGQGPEFLTYFQNEAQLEKSRLLSDRFSAERPKGSFSTLEIQRTEQGDSAMYLCASSRRTGADTQYFGPGTRLTVL.

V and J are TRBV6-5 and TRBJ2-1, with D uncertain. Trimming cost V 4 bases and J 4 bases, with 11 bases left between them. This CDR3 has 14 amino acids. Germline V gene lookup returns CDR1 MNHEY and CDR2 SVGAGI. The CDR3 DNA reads TGTGCCAGCAGTTCGGGTTCACCATACAATGAGCAGTTCTTC. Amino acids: CASSSGSPYNEQFF.

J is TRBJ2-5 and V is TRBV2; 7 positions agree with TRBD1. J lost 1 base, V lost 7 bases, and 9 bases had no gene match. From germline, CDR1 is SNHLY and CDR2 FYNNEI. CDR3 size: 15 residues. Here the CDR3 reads CASIQTGTAQETQYF. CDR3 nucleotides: TGTGCCAGCATTCAAACCGGGACAGCCCAAGAGACCCAGTACTTC.

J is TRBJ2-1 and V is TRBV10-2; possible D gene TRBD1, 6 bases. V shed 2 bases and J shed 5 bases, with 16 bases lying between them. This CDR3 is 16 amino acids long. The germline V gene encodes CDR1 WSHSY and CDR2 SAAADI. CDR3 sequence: CASSEMGQGKDNEQFF. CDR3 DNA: TGCGCCAGCAGTGAGATGGGGCAGGGGAAAGACAATGAGCAGTTCTTC.

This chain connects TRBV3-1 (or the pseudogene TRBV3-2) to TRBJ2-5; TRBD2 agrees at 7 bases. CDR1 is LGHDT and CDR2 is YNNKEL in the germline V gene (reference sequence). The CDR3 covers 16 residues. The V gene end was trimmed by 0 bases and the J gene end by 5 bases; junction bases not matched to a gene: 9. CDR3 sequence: CASSQDLWGGDETQYF. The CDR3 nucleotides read TGTGCCAGCAGCCAAGACTTGTGGGGGGGGGATGAGACCCAGTACTTC.

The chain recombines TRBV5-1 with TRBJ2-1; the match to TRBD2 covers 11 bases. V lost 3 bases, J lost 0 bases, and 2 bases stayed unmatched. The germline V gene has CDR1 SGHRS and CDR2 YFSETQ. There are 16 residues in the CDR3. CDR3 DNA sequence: TGCGCCAGCAGCTCTAGCGGGGGGAGCTCCTACAATGAGCAGTTCTTC. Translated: CASSSSGGSSYNEQFF.

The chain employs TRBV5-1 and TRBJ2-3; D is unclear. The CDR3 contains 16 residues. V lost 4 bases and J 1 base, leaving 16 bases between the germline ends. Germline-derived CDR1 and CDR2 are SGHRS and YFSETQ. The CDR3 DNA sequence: TGCGCCAGCAGCCTCCCCAGGCCAACTGGCACAGATACGCAGTATTTT. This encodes CASSLPRPTGTDTQYF.

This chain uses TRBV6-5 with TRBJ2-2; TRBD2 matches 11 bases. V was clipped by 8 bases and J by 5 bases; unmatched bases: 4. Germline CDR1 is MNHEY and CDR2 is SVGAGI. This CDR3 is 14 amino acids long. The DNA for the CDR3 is TGTGCCAGCGTTAGACTAGCGGGGACCGGGGAGCTGTTTTTT. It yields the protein CASVRLAGTGELFF.

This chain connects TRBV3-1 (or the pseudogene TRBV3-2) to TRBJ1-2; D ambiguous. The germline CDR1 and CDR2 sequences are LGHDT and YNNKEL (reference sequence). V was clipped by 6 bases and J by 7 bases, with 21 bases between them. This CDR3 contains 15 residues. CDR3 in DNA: TGTGCCAGCAGGGCCACCCGCGGAGGGTTAGCTGGCTACACCTTC. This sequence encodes CASRATRGGLAGYTF.

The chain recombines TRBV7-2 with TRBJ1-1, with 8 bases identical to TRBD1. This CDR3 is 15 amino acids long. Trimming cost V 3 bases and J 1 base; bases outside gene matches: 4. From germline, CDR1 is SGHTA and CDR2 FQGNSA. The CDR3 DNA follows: TGTGCCAGCAGCTTGCAACAGGGGGGGAACACTGAAGCTTTCTTT. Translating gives CASSLQQGGNTEAFF.

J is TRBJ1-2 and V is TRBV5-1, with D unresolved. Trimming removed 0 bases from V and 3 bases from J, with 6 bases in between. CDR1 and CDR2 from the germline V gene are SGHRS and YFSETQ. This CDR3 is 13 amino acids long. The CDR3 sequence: CASSLGGDYGYTF. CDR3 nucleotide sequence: TGCGCCAGCAGCTTGGGGGGTGACTATGGCTACACCTTC. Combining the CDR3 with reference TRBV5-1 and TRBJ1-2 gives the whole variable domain KAGVTQTPRYLIKTRGQQVTLSCSPISGHRSVSWYQQTPGQGLQFLFEYFSETQRNKGNFPGRFSGRQFSNSRSEMNVSTLELGDSALYLCASSLGGDYGYTFGSGTRLTVV.